Listed below are T cell receptor beta chains from one sample, sequenced in a study of blood T cell repertoires in COVID-19. Assay used: immunoSEQ multiplex PCR; TCRdb lists only in-frame clones, some missing. The sample holds about 310,000 clones, about 90% seen once. The sample taken for sequencing was peripheral blood. The receptors originated from a woman aged 30 to 39 with COVID-19, enrolled during active disease. Each CDR3 is given with its conserved first and last residue. D genes are given only for firm matches. A row's size may be missing; if present it is once, few, many or a size class.

clone_size,v_call,j_call,d_call,cdr3_aa,cdr3_nt
NA,TRBV19,TRBJ2-7,NA,CASSPEEGTFYEQYF,TGTGCCAGTAGTCCAGAGGAGGGGACTTTTTACGAGCAGTACTTC
NA,TRBV11-2,TRBJ2-3,TRBD2,CASSWDLAGVDTQYF,TGTGCCAGCAGCTGGGATCTAGCGGGAGTTGATACGCAGTATTTT
NA,TRBV11-2,TRBJ2-4,NA,CASSLGEWGLYIQYF,TGTGCCAGCAGCTTAGGGGAGTGGGGGCTTTACATTCAGTACTTC
NA,TRBV7-7,TRBJ2-2,NA,CASSFAQGTTGELFF,TGTGCCAGCAGCTTCGCACAGGGAACTACCGGGGAGCTGTTTTTT
few,TRBV6-5,TRBJ2-1,NA,CASRIATSSYNEQFF,TGTGCCAGCAGGATCGCCACAAGCTCCTACAATGAGCAGTTCTTC
NA,TRBV5-1,TRBJ2-7,NA,CASSGQGLREQYF,TGCGCCAGCAGCGGTCAGGGCCTCCGCGAGCAGTACTTC
NA,TRBV5-4,TRBJ2-1,NA,CATIGGGERYNEQFF,TGTGCCACAATAGGGGGGGGAGAACGCTACAATGAGCAGTTCTTC
NA,TRBV7-8,TRBJ2-7,TRBD1,CASNRAGQGSYEQYF,TGTGCCAGCAACCGAGCGGGACAGGGTTCCTACGAGCAGTACTTC
NA,TRBV2,TRBJ1-4,NA,CASSEAHGEIRATNEKLFF,TGTGCCAGCAGTGAAGCCCACGGGGAGATTCGGGCCACGAATGAAAAACTGTTTTTT
NA,TRBV10-1,TRBJ1-4,NA,CASSETSGGRGEKLFF,TGCGCCAGCAGTGAGACCAGCGGGGGCCGGGGTGAAAAACTGTTTTTT
few,TRBV27,TRBJ1-1,TRBD1,CASSLGDRVGTEAFF,TGTGCCAGCAGTTTGGGGGACAGGGTTGGAACTGAAGCTTTCTTT
NA,TRBV9,TRBJ2-1,TRBD2,CASSVDAASGVPYNEQFF,TGTGCCAGCAGCGTAGACGCGGCTAGCGGGGTTCCCTACAATGAGCAGTTCTTC
NA,TRBV19,TRBJ2-5,TRBD2,CASSTGLAGAVTQYF,TGTGCCAGTAGTACGGGACTAGCGGGAGCGGTGACCCAGTACTTC
few,TRBV18,TRBJ2-7,TRBD2,CASSPPTAGGLTYEQYF,TGTGCCAGCTCACCACCTACAGCGGGAGGCCTCACCTACGAGCAGTACTTC
NA,TRBV6-5,TRBJ1-1,NA,CASRSTGNTEAFF,TGTGCCAGCAGAAGTACAGGGAACACTGAAGCTTTCTTT
once,TRBV6-5,TRBJ2-1,NA,CASSPAFDGSQFF,TGTGCCAGCAGCCCGGCGTTTGACGGGAGCCAGTTCTTC
NA,TRBV11-2,TRBJ1-1,TRBD1,CASSVQQGAVTEAFF,TGTGCCAGCAGCGTACAACAGGGGGCGGTCACTGAAGCTTTCTTT